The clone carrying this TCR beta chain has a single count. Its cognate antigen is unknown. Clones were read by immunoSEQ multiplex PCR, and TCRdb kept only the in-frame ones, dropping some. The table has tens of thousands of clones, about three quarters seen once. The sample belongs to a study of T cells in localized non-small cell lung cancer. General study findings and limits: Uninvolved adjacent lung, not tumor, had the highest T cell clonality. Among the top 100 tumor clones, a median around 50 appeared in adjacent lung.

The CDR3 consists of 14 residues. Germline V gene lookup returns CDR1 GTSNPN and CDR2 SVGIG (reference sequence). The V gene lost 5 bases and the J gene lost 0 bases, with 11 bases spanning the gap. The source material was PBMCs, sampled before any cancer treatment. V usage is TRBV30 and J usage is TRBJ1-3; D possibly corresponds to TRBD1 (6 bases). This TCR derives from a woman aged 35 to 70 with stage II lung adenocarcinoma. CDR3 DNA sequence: TGTGCCTGGGGCCAACAGGGCTCTGGAAACACCATATATTTT. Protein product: CAWGQQGSGNTIYF.